The T cell receptor beta chain described here comes from a study of technical replicates of blood from a few donors. Germline V lookup: CDR1 LGHNA, CDR2 YSLEER. The CDR3 runs to 16 residues. V was clipped by 4 bases and J by 3 bases; unmatched bases: 3. Sequencing was performed with immunoSEQ multiplex PCR; in TCRdb, only in-frame clones are kept and a portion is missing. The table has fewer than 85,000 clones, 96% seen once. This clone occurred once. The rearrangement uses TRBV4-3 and TRBJ2-1; 13 positions match TRBD2. Sequenced sample: T cells isolated from PBMCs. The sequence came from a human donor in good health. The CDR3 bases are TGCGCCAGCAGCCGTCGACTAGCGGGAGGCTACAATGAGCAGTTCTTC. Its protein product is CASSRRLAGGYNEQFF.